Below, 4 T cell receptor beta chains from the same sample are listed, as sequenced in a study of Ad26.COV2.S vaccination and SARS-CoV-2 variants. The treatment: around 19 received Ad26.COV2.S at low or high dose, single or two shots; about 5 received placebo; per-sample allocation not given. Day 63 following the first vaccine or placebo injection was when the samples were taken. Sequencing was performed with immunoSEQ multiplex PCR; in TCRdb, only in-frame clones are kept and a portion is missing. The table shows over 200,000 clones, with 70% to 90% occurring only once. The sequencing here drew on peripheral blood, taken in a trial of Ad26.COV2.S vaccine versus placebo. The receptors come from a person aged 18-60 years who received the Ad26.COV2.S COVID-19 vaccine or a placebo.

The V call is TRBV7-8, the J call TRBJ1-1, with no clear D. The CDR3 contains 13 residues. CDR1 is SGHVS, CDR2 FQNEAQ, per germline. V was pared by 0 bases and J by 3 bases, with 5 bases between. CDR3 in amino acids: CASSLAGDTEAFF. The CDR3, as DNA: TGTGCCAGCAGCTTAGCCGGGGACACTGAAGCTTTCTTT.

The V gene is TRBV7-3, the J gene TRBJ2-3, with D unclear. V dropped 2 bases and J dropped 3 bases, with 6 bases sitting between them. Germline CDR1 reads SGHTA; CDR2 reads FQGTGA. The CDR3 sequence is 13 residues long. The DNA for the CDR3 is TGTGCCAGCAGCTTAGGTTGGACAGATACGCAGTATTTT. Translating gives CASSLGWTDTQYF.

The V call is TRBV6-5, the J call TRBJ2-7; 8 bases match TRBD2. The CDR3 runs 14 residues. CDR1 and CDR2 (germline): MNHEY, SVGAGI. V shed 6 bases, J shed 4 bases, and the junction held 8 bases outside the gene matches. The CDR3 loop is CASRPSGGGYEQYF. The CDR3 DNA sequence: TGTGCCAGCAGACCTTCCGGGGGGGGATACGAGCAGTACTTC.

The V and J genes are TRBV18 and TRBJ2-7; maybe TRBD2 (5 bases). V was pared by 0 bases and J by 3 bases, with 9 bases between. The CDR3 is 14 amino acids. Germline V gene sequence: CDR1 KGHSH, CDR2 LQKENI. The CDR3 nucleotides read TGTGCCAGCTCACCACCGATTAGCGTCTACGAGCAGTACTTC. As protein: CASSPPISVYEQYF.